These 26 T cell receptor beta chains were sequenced from one sample in a study of control samples from healthy donors and cancer patients. Data came from immunoSEQ multiplex PCR; TCRdb stores just in-frame clones and leaves some out. The data show some 48,000 clones, roughly 93% seen once. Sample: PBMCs. Every receptor here comes from a woman aged 45-65 years with head and neck cancer.

The chain employs TRBV6-5 and TRBJ1-3; the D is unclear. The CDR3 runs 14 residues. Germline V gene data show CDR1 as MNHEY and CDR2 as SVGAGI. V dropped 10 bases and J dropped 0 bases, with 13 bases sitting between them. CDR3 sequence reads: CATPNRDSGNTIYF. The CDR3 region has the DNA TGTGCCACCCCAAATCGGGACTCTGGAAACACCATATATTTT.

The chain uses TRBV6-5 and TRBJ2-2; D remains ambiguous. Trimming removed 8 bases at V and 0 bases at J, with 10 bases between. CDR1 and CDR2 from the germline V gene are MNHEY and SVGAGI. The CDR3 totals 14 residues. CDR3 residues: CASLPTANTGELFF. The CDR3 DNA sequence: TGTGCCAGCCTTCCGACGGCGAACACCGGGGAGCTGTTTTTT.

The V gene is TRBV6-5, the J gene TRBJ2-7; D call uncertain. CDR3 length: 12 amino acids. V lost 6 bases and J lost 2, with 8 bases in between. Germline CDR1 reads MNHEY; CDR2 reads SVGAGI. CDR3 region: CASSSQTYEQYF. As DNA, the CDR3 is TGTGCCAGCAGCTCTCAGACCTACGAGCAGTACTTC.

The CDR3 loop reads CASSLEPGGVGNTIYF. The CDR3 DNA is TGCGCCAGCAGCTTGGAACCAGGGGGCGTAGGAAACACCATATATTTT. The genes are TRBV5-1 and TRBJ1-3, with 8 nucleotides matching TRBD1. Germline V gene lookup returns CDR1 SGHRS and CDR2 YFSETQ. The J segment lost 4 bases and the V segment lost 0 bases, leaving 6 bases of the junction unmatched. This CDR3 contains 16 residues.

The gene calls are TRBV21-1 and TRBJ2-7; no check of the table's D call, TRBD1, against the DNA was made. TRBV21-1 counts as a pseudogene. The CDR3 consists of 15 residues. The CDR3 DNA reads as TGTGCCAGCAGCAAAGCCGGACAGCATCCCTACGAGCAGTACTTC. Translated, it gives CASSKAGQHPYEQYF.

The chain is built from TRBV15 and TRBJ1-1, with D tentatively TRBD1 (6 bases). Trimming removed 0 bases at V and 0 bases at J, with 11 bases between. The CDR3 is 16 amino acids. The V gene's germline CDR1 is LNHNV and CDR2 YYDKDF (reference sequence). CDR3 sequence reads: CATSRDNRVMNTEAFF. The CDR3 region has the DNA TGTGCCACCAGCAGAGACAACAGGGTAATGAACACTGAAGCTTTCTTT.

The CDR3 region has the DNA TGTGCCAGCAGCTTAGCGCTGGGGTTTGGGGACACCGGGGAGCTGTTTTTT. Translated, it gives CASSLALGFGDTGELFF. The genes are TRBV7-2 and TRBJ2-2; D remains ambiguous. The CDR3 runs 17 residues. With 0 bases removed from V and 3 bases from J, the gap between germline ends came to 14 bases. Germline V gene data show CDR1 as SGHTA and CDR2 as FQGNSA.

V usage is TRBV4-3 and J usage is TRBJ2-3, with TRBD2 matching 10 bases. Looked up from germline, CDR1 is LGHNA and CDR2 is YSLEER. With V trimmed by 1 base and J by 4 bases, 8 bases remained unmatched. This CDR3 is built from 17 residues. CDR3 residues: CASSQGRLAGLSDTQYF. For the CDR3, the DNA is TGCGCCAGCAGCCAAGGCCGACTAGCGGGCTTGTCAGATACGCAGTATTTT.

The rearrangement uses TRBV7-2 and TRBJ1-1; weak D call: TRBD1 (5 bases). The V gene's germline CDR1 is SGHTA and CDR2 FQGNSA. The CDR3 has 15 residues. Trimming cost V 3 bases and J 0 bases, with 11 bases left between them. CDR3 amino acids: CASSLAGGLNTEAFF. CDR3 DNA sequence: TGTGCCAGCAGCTTGGCCGGGGGTCTGAACACTGAAGCTTTCTTT. Based on the CDR3 plus reference TRBV7-2 and TRBJ1-1, the full variable domain is GAGVSQSPSNKVTEKGKDVELRCDPISGHTALYWYRQSLGQGLEFLIYFQGNSAPDKSGLPSDRFSAERTGGSVSTLTIQRTQQEDSAVYLCASSLAGGLNTEAFFGQGTRLTVV.

The chain is built from TRBV7-9 and TRBJ1-1; no firm D call. Trimming stripped 5 bases from V and 2 bases from J, with 9 bases between. CDR1 is SEHNR and CDR2 is FQNEAQ in the germline V gene (reference sequence). The CDR3 runs to 13 residues. The CDR3 region is CASSLMGNTEAFF. CDR3 DNA: TGTGCCAGCAGCCTAATGGGTAACACTGAAGCTTTCTTT.

This clone was found a few times. The same CDR3 also results from other DNA sequences found in this sample. This sequence joins TRBV6-1 and TRBJ1-5; TRBD1 matches 7 bases. Looked up from germline, CDR1 is MNHNS and CDR2 is SASEGT. This CDR3 is 15 amino acids long. Trimming removed 1 base from V and 4 bases from J; junction bases left unmatched: 4. The CDR3 nucleotides are TGTGCCAGCAGTGAAGTCGACAGGGTGAATCAGCCCCAGCATTTT. Translated, it gives CASSEVDRVNQPQHF.

V and J are TRBV5-4 and TRBJ2-7; D remains ambiguous. CDR1 is SGHNT, CDR2 YYREEE, per germline (reference sequence). The V end was cut by 0 bases, the J end by 2 bases, with 6 bases between. This CDR3 comprises 13 residues. CDR3 nucleotides: TGTGCCAGCAGCTTGGGGGTCCCCTACGAGCAGTACTTC. Its protein product is CASSLGVPYEQYF.

The genes are TRBV4-2 and TRBJ1-1; no clear D. Trimming stripped 0 bases from V and 6 bases from J, with 8 bases between. In germline, CDR1 is LGHNA, CDR2 YNFKEQ. This CDR3 comprises 13 residues. The CDR3 DNA is TGTGCCAGCAGCCAAGAAAATGGGGCTGAAGCTTTCTTT. It is translated as CASSQENGAEAFF.

The chain joins TRBV5-1 to TRBJ2-3, with 9 bases matching TRBD2. The CDR3 loop spans 16 amino acids. Per the germline V gene, CDR1 is SGHRS and CDR2 is YFSETQ. With V trimmed by 5 bases and J by 0 bases, 7 bases remained unmatched. CDR3 residues: CASSGLAGSSTDTQYF. The CDR3 region has the DNA TGCGCCAGCAGTGGTCTAGCGGGGTCTAGCACAGATACGCAGTATTTT.

The chain uses TRBV19 and TRBJ1-5; D may be TRBD1 (6 bases). V was shortened by 5 bases and J by 0 bases, with 11 bases between the two germline ends. This CDR3 comprises 15 residues. Germline lookup yields CDR1 LNHDA and CDR2 SQIVND (reference sequence). CDR3 sequence (DNA): TGTGCCAGTAGTCCCGGGGGGCATAGCAATCAGCCCCAGCATTTT. Its protein product is CASSPGGHSNQPQHF.

The rearrangement uses TRBV5-1 and TRBJ2-1; 7 nucleotides agree with TRBD2. Germline V gene sequence: CDR1 SGHRS, CDR2 YFSETQ. The CDR3 loop spans 15 amino acids. V lost 5 bases to trimming and J lost 0 bases; unmatched junction nucleotides: 5. CDR3 loop: CASSPGGSSYNEQFF. In nucleotides, the CDR3 is TGCGCCAGCAGTCCGGGGGGATCCTCCTACAATGAGCAGTTCTTC. Full variable domain (remainder filled in from reference TRBV5-1 and TRBJ2-1): KAGVTQTPRYLIKTRGQQVTLSCSPISGHRSVSWYQQTPGQGLQFLFEYFSETQRNKGNFPGRFSGRQFSNSRSEMNVSTLELGDSALYLCASSPGGSSYNEQFFGPGTRLTVL.

This sequence joins TRBV9 and TRBJ1-4; D is possibly TRBD1 (5 bases). Germline V gene sequence: CDR1 SGDLS, CDR2 YYNGEE. With 3 bases removed from V and 7 bases from J, the gap between germline ends came to 13 bases. The CDR3 covers 14 residues. The CDR3 loop reads CASSAGTWGEKLFF. In nucleotides, the CDR3 is TGTGCCAGCAGCGCGGGGACGTGGGGTGAAAAACTGTTTTTT.

The rearrangement links TRBV28 to TRBJ2-2; 7 bases map to TRBD1. The CDR3 sequence is 16 residues long. Germline loops: CDR1 MDHEN, CDR2 SYDVKM. V shed 5 bases, J shed 0 bases, and the junction held 6 bases outside the gene matches. Here the CDR3 reads CASSPRDSANTGELFF. The DNA for the CDR3 is TGTGCCAGCAGTCCTCGGGACAGCGCGAACACCGGGGAGCTGTTTTTT. The entire variable domain, with the rest obtained from reference TRBV28 and TRBJ2-2, is as follows: DVKVTQSSRYLVKRTGEKVFLECVQDMDHENMFWYRQDPGLGLRLIYFSYDVKMKEKGDIPEGYSVSREKKERFSLILESASTNQTSMYLCASSPRDSANTGELFFGEGSRLTVL.

The rearrangement joins TRBV18 to TRBJ2-1, with D uncertain. Trimming left V 0 bases short and J 6 bases short, with 15 bases between. Germline loops: CDR1 KGHSH, CDR2 LQKENI. This CDR3 comprises 16 residues. The CDR3 sequence is CASSPPSRQSVNEQFF. CDR3 DNA: TGTGCCAGCTCACCACCATCGCGGCAGTCAGTCAATGAGCAGTTCTTC.

The V call is TRBV24-1, the J call TRBJ2-5; TRBD1 agrees at 8 bases. The germline V gene has CDR1 KGHDR and CDR2 SFDVKD. Losses at the gene ends were 5 bases for V and 5 bases for J; bases not matched to a gene: 6. CDR3 length: 14 residues. CDR3 in DNA: TGTGCCACCAGTGGAGGACAGGGAAGGGAGACCCAGTACTTC. Translated: CATSGGQGRETQYF.

The chain recombines TRBV5-6 with TRBJ2-3, with no clear D. V lost 4 bases, J lost 3 bases, and 9 bases lay in between. CDR3 length: 13 residues. CDR1 is SGHDT, CDR2 YYEEEE, per germline. The CDR3 region is CASSPLETDTQYF. The CDR3, as DNA: TGTGCCAGCAGCCCCCTCGAGACAGATACGCAGTATTTT.

J is TRBJ2-3 and V is TRBV5-1; no definite D call. Deletions cut 4 bases from V and 5 bases from J, with 11 bases between. Germline V CDR1 and CDR2: SGHRS, YFSETQ. The CDR3 consists of 13 residues. CDR3 residues: CASSLPPEDTQYF. Here the CDR3 DNA reads TGCGCCAGCAGCCTCCCCCCGGAAGATACGCAGTATTTT.

This clone occurred once. V gene TRBV18 combines with J gene TRBJ2-5; 12 nucleotides match TRBD2. With V trimmed by 6 bases and J by 2 bases, 7 bases remained unmatched. Looked up from germline, CDR1 is KGHSH and CDR2 is LQKENI. The length of the CDR3 is 16 residues. The CDR3 nucleotides read TGTGCCAGCTCTTCAACTCTAGCGGGAGGGCAAGAGACCCAGTACTTC. Translated, it gives CASSSTLAGGQETQYF. The full variable domain, in which reference TRBV18 and TRBJ2-5 provide the parts outside the CDR3, is NAGVMQNPRHLVRRRGQEARLRCSPMKGHSHVYWYRQLPEEGLKFMVYLQKENIIDESGMPKERFSAEFPKEGPSILRIQQVVRGDSAAYFCASSSTLAGGQETQYFGPGTRLLVL.

V is TRBV14 and J is TRBJ1-1; weak D call: TRBD1 (5 bases). V lost 6 bases to trimming and J lost 2 bases, with 10 bases between them. The CDR3 is 13 residues long. CDR1 is SGHDN, CDR2 FVKESK, per germline. CDR3 protein: CASSEQANTEAFF. CDR3 DNA: TGTGCCAGCAGTGAACAGGCCAACACTGAAGCTTTCTTT.

The chain recombines TRBV5-1 with TRBJ2-1, with D hard to call. The CDR3 is 13 amino acids. V was cut by 2 bases and J by 5 bases, with 8 bases left in between. Germline CDR1 SGHRS, CDR2 YFSETQ. CDR3: CASSFGVNNEQFF. Here the CDR3 DNA reads TGCGCCAGCAGCTTCGGCGTGAACAATGAGCAGTTCTTC. The variable domain in full, with the rest retrieved from reference TRBV5-1 and TRBJ2-1, is KAGVTQTPRYLIKTRGQQVTLSCSPISGHRSVSWYQQTPGQGLQFLFEYFSETQRNKGNFPGRFSGRQFSNSRSEMNVSTLELGDSALYLCASSFGVNNEQFFGPGTRLTVL.

The chain carries TRBV10-3 and TRBJ1-2; D is unresolved. Germline CDR1 reads ENHRY; CDR2 reads SYGVKD. V was trimmed by 10 bases and J by 1 base, leaving 16 bases between them. The CDR3 has 14 amino acids. The CDR3 nucleotides read TGTGCCACGCGGATTGGAACTTTTAACTATGGCTACACCTTC. Its protein product is CATRIGTFNYGYTF.